Listed below are T cell receptor beta chains from one sample, sequenced in a study of vaccination effects on CD4 cells after COVID-19. Measured with immunoSEQ multiplex PCR; TCRdb has only the in-frame clones, and not every one. Found here are about 45,000 clones, roughly two thirds of them singletons; the top ten hold roughly 7.2%. The antigens these receptors bind are not known. Sample: CD4+ T cells from PBMCs cultured without peptide, taken after COVID-19 vaccination. Receptors originate from a human donor who received a COVID-19 vaccine. Each CDR3 is given without its conserved first and last residue. D genes are given only for firm matches.

V: TRBV7-9; J: TRBJ2-1; D: -; CDR3: ASSTYDEQF
V: TRBV5-1; J: TRBJ1-2; D: -; CDR3: ASSLTRVSGYT
V: TRBV10-3; J: TRBJ2-3; D: TRBD2; CDR3: AISGGGGPFRTDTQY
V: TRBV27; J: TRBJ1-4; D: TRBD1; CDR3: ASSLWDRGLEKLF
V: TRBV18; J: TRBJ2-1; D: TRBD2; CDR3: ASSPSVAGYSEQF
V: TRBV10-3; J: TRBJ2-3; D: TRBD2; CDR3: AISSDGGASTDTQY
V: TRBV11-3; J: TRBJ1-4; D: -; CDR3: ASSSSRGGPNEKLF
V: TRBV19; J: TRBJ1-1; D: -; CDR3: ASTPRPGLEAF
V: TRBV5-5; J: TRBJ2-3; D: -; CDR3: ASSWGLERDTQY
V: TRBV3-1/TRBV3-2; J: TRBJ2-2; D: -; CDR3: ASSVGRITGELF
V: TRBV4-1; J: TRBJ2-7; D: TRBD1; CDR3: ASSQETGIPYEQY
V: TRBV7-9; J: TRBJ2-5; D: TRBD2; CDR3: ASSHRLADFQETQY
V: TRBV5-1; J: TRBJ2-5; D: TRBD2; CDR3: ASSLNSGGPQETQY
V: TRBV10-2; J: TRBJ1-1; D: -; CDR3: ATARGMNTEAF
V: TRBV4-1; J: TRBJ1-1; D: -; CDR3: ASSQPRTRGTEAF
V: TRBV7-2; J: TRBJ2-7; D: TRBD2; CDR3: ASSPPRGSGNEQY
V: TRBV4-1; J: TRBJ1-5; D: -; CDR3: ASSQAHPGTGANQPQH
V: TRBV18; J: TRBJ2-5; D: -; CDR3: ASSPRNGDPGETQY
V: TRBV18; J: TRBJ2-1; D: TRBD2; CDR3: ASSQVGGGDAAWNEQF
V: TRBV2; J: TRBJ1-2; D: TRBD1; CDR3: ASRRDRGEGYT
V: TRBV5-6; J: TRBJ1-1; D: -; CDR3: ASSRIQGYTEAF
V: TRBV7-8; J: TRBJ2-1; D: -; CDR3: ASSLGLNVYNEQF
V: TRBV10-1; J: TRBJ1-2; D: -; CDR3: ASSVGQSYGYT
V: TRBV14; J: TRBJ2-1; D: -; CDR3: ASSQDGGATANEQF
V: TRBV2; J: TRBJ1-2; D: TRBD1; CDR3: ASRQGTNYGYT
V: TRBV7-9; J: TRBJ2-5; D: TRBD2; CDR3: ASSYLAVQETQY
V: TRBV19; J: TRBJ1-3; D: TRBD1; CDR3: ASSATQGALSGNTIY
V: TRBV6-4; J: TRBJ1-1; D: -; CDR3: ASSTQGNTEAF
V: TRBV7-7; J: TRBJ2-7; D: -; CDR3: ASSLAGQGAGEQY
V: TRBV10-3; J: TRBJ2-1; D: -; CDR3: AISGRRRSSYNEQF
V: TRBV5-6; J: TRBJ1-5; D: -; CDR3: ASSFYSNQPQH
V: TRBV29-1; J: TRBJ1-3; D: -; CDR3: SGGQSENTIY
V: TRBV4-1; J: TRBJ1-5; D: -; CDR3: ASSLAGIEPQH
V: TRBV19; J: TRBJ2-4; D: -; CDR3: ASSEGAVAKNIQY
V: TRBV7-9; J: TRBJ2-6; D: -; CDR3: ASSFGHSSGANVLT
V: TRBV5-1; J: TRBJ1-4; D: TRBD1; CDR3: ASSLGQGVYEKLF